These 27 T cell receptor beta chains were all obtained from the same sample, sequenced in a study of blood T cell repertoires in COVID-19. Only in-frame clones appear in the TCRdb table, and some are missing; sequencing was by immunoSEQ multiplex PCR. In the table there are under 200,000 clones, 86% of which are singletons. Sequenced: peripheral blood. The receptors come from a woman in her sixties with COVID-19, enrolled during active disease.

V gene TRBV12-3 or TRBV12-4 combines with J gene TRBJ1-3; TRBD1 is a possible D gene (6 bases). Trimming shortened V by 7 bases and J by 4 bases, and 11 bases separated the two germline ends. CDR3 length equals 13 residues. CDR3 DNA sequence: TGTGCCAGCAAGAACACAGGGGGAAACACCATATATTTT. It yields the protein CASKNTGGNTIYF.

The chain recombines TRBV5-1 with TRBJ2-1; the D gene is possibly TRBD1 (6 bases). Between the trimmed V and J ends, which lost 1 base and 8 bases, there was a span of 22 bases. Germline assignment: CDR1 SGHRS and CDR2 YFSETQ. The CDR3 runs to 17 residues. The CDR3 DNA is TGCGCCAGCAGCTTGCCCCACCAGATACAGGGCCGCGATGAGCAGTTCTTC. Amino acid sequence: CASSLPHQIQGRDEQFF.

In its sample, this clone was seen a few times. This chain uses TRBV19 with TRBJ2-1; tentatively, D is TRBD1 (6 bases). Germline CDR1 and CDR2: LNHDA and SQIVND (reference sequence). Trimming removed 5 bases from V and 4 bases from J, with 12 bases in between. CDR3 length: 14 residues. CDR3 amino acids: CASSARQDYNEQFF. DNA of the CDR3: TGTGCCAGTAGTGCACGACAGGATTACAATGAGCAGTTCTTC.

J is TRBJ2-7 and V is TRBV7-2; tentatively, D is TRBD1 (6 bases). V was pared by 2 bases and J by 2 bases, with 10 bases between. CDR3 length: 14 amino acids. Germline lookup yields CDR1 SGHTA and CDR2 FQGNSA. Written as DNA, the CDR3 is TGTGCCAGCAGCTTAAATGGGGGCACCTACGAGCAGTACTTC. Translating it yields CASSLNGGTYEQYF.

This clone has a single count. This rearrangement joins TRBV29-1 to TRBJ2-7, with 7 bases identical to TRBD1. This CDR3 spans 13 amino acids. Germline loops: CDR1 SQVTM, CDR2 ANQGSEA. The J segment lost 4 bases and the V segment lost 6 bases, leaving 9 bases of the junction unmatched. Written as DNA, the CDR3 is TGCAGCGTCTTGGGACAGAGACTTTACGAGCAGTACTTC. Its translation: CSVLGQRLYEQYF.

The chain has TRBV5-1 and TRBJ2-7, with 9 bases lining up with TRBD2. This CDR3 region has 16 residues. CDR1 and CDR2 from the germline V gene are SGHRS and YFSETQ. V trimming: 5 bases; J trimming: 0 bases; junction bases outside the gene matches: 9. The CDR3 DNA sequence: TGCGCCAGCAGTCCCACTAGCGGGCCAAGCTCCTACGAGCAGTACTTC. Protein product: CASSPTSGPSSYEQYF.

This clone appeared a single time. The genes are TRBV30 and TRBJ1-5; perhaps TRBD1 as D (6 bases). Germline V lookup: CDR1 GTSNPN, CDR2 SVGIG (reference sequence). The CDR3 totals 15 residues. Trimming took 0 bases from V and 2 from J, leaving 11 bases between them. CDR3 nucleotide sequence: TGTGCCTGGAGTGTACTTGGGGGCGGCAATCAGCCCCAGCATTTT. Its protein product is CAWSVLGGGNQPQHF.

This rearrangement joins TRBV28 to TRBJ2-7, with 7 nucleotides matching TRBD1. Germline trimming cut 6 bases from V and 0 bases from J; bases unmatched to any gene: 11. Germline assignment: CDR1 MDHEN and CDR2 SYDVKM. The CDR3 loop spans 16 amino acids. The CDR3 DNA sequence: TGTGCCAGCAGCCCTACCGGCAGGGGGTTCTCCTACGAGCAGTACTTC. Its protein product is CASSPTGRGFSYEQYF. Using reference TRBV28 and TRBJ2-7 for the parts outside the CDR3, the full variable domain is DVKVTQSSRYLVKRTGEKVFLECVQDMDHENMFWYRQDPGLGLRLIYFSYDVKMKEKGDIPEGYSVSREKKERFSLILESASTNQTSMYLCASSPTGRGFSYEQYFGPGTRLTVT.

This clone was counted ten times or more. The chain has TRBV3-1 (or the pseudogene TRBV3-2) and TRBJ1-3; tentative D call: TRBD1 (6 bases). Germline V gene data show CDR1 as LGHDT and CDR2 as YNNKEL (reference sequence). CDR3 length equals 16 residues. V lost 5 bases to trimming and J lost 4 bases, with 18 bases between them. CDR3 residues: CASSFYRDSSGNTIYF. The CDR3 nucleotides read TGTGCCAGCAGCTTCTACAGGGATAGTTCAGGAAACACCATATATTTT.

This chain uses TRBV9 with TRBJ1-5; maybe TRBD1 (5 bases). CDR3 length: 15 residues. Trimming took 4 bases from V and 0 from J, leaving 11 bases between them. The germline CDR1 and CDR2 sequences are SGDLS and YYNGEE. The CDR3 is CASSSRGDSNQPQHF. In DNA, the CDR3 is TGTGCCAGCAGCTCCCGGGGGGATAGCAATCAGCCCCAGCATTTT.

Turning to this clone: The sample holds other DNA sequences that translate to the same CDR3. The gene calls are TRBV18 and TRBJ1-5; D gene ambiguous. V lost 2 bases, J lost 4 bases, and 6 bases lay in between. This CDR3 region has 13 residues. Germline V lookup: CDR1 KGHSH, CDR2 LQKENI. The CDR3 DNA follows: TGTGCCAGCTCACCATCGGGGAATCAGCCCCAGCATTTT. It yields the protein CASSPSGNQPQHF.

The chain joins TRBV5-5 to TRBJ2-1; the match to TRBD2 covers 11 bases. Germline CDR1 SGHKS, CDR2 YYEKEE (reference sequence). The CDR3 is 15 residues long. V was clipped by 3 bases and J by 4 bases; unmatched bases: 3. CDR3: CASSSIAGGYNEQFF. CDR3 in DNA: TGTGCCAGCAGCTCTATAGCGGGAGGGTACAATGAGCAGTTCTTC.

The chain couples TRBV2 to TRBJ1-5; 9 positions match TRBD1. Germline loops: CDR1 SNHLY, CDR2 FYNNEI. The CDR3 runs 14 residues. V lost 4 bases, J lost 6 bases, and 4 bases stayed unmatched. In DNA form, the CDR3 reads TGTGCCAGCAGTGGGGACAGGGTAACTCAGCCCCAGCATTTT. Protein sequence: CASSGDRVTQPQHF.

This clone was observed once. The rearrangement uses TRBV30 and TRBJ1-5; D is possibly TRBD1 (6 bases). V was clipped by 4 bases and J by 3 bases, with 16 bases between them. Germline CDR1 reads GTSNPN; CDR2 reads SVGIG (reference sequence). CDR3 length equals 15 residues. The CDR3 DNA is TGTGCCTGGACCCTCCCGGGACATCCCAATCAGCCCCAGCATTTT. This encodes CAWTLPGHPNQPQHF.

The rearrangement links TRBV24-1 to TRBJ1-2; no reliable D call. Trimming shortened V by 4 bases and J by 4 bases, and 9 bases separated the two germline ends. From germline, CDR1 is KGHDR and CDR2 SFDVKD. The CDR3 sequence is 13 residues long. The DNA of the CDR3 is TGTGCCACCAGTGACGCAGGTGTCTATGGCTACACCTTC. This encodes CATSDAGVYGYTF.

This chain joins TRBV28 and TRBJ2-1; perhaps TRBD2 as D (6 bases). The CDR3 length is 14 residues. With 1 base removed from V and 7 bases from J, the gap between germline ends came to 11 bases. Germline V gene sequence: CDR1 MDHEN, CDR2 SYDVKM. CDR3 sequence (DNA): TGTGCCAGCAGTTTATCCGGGAGAGGGAATGAGCAGTTCTTC. Translating it yields CASSLSGRGNEQFF.

The genes are TRBV5-1 and TRBJ1-1; D is unclear. The germline V and J ends were trimmed by 0 bases and 4 bases, with 10 bases remaining between them. Germline CDR1 SGHRS, CDR2 YFSETQ. The CDR3 is made up of 14 amino acids. The CDR3 nucleotides read TGCGCCAGCAGCTTGGGAGGTGGAGGCACTGAAGCTTTCTTT. It translates to CASSLGGGGTEAFF.

The count of this clone is one. The V call is TRBV19, the J call TRBJ2-3; perhaps TRBD2 as D (5 bases). The CDR3 runs 12 residues. The ends were cut back, 3 bases at V and 7 bases at J, with 8 bases in the middle. Germline values: CDR1 LNHDA, CDR2 SQIVND (reference sequence). CDR3 bases: TGTGCCAGTAGTATTTGGAGGAATACGCAGTATTTT. This translates into CASSIWRNTQYF. The whole variable domain, remainder taken from reference TRBV19 and TRBJ2-3, is DGGITQSPKYLFRKEGQNVTLSCEQNLNHDAMYWYRQDPGQGLRLIYYSQIVNDFQKGDIAEGYSVSREKKESFPLTVTSAQKNPTAFYLCASSIWRNTQYFGPGTRLTVL.

This chain uses TRBV4-3 with TRBJ2-7, with 7 bases identical to TRBD2. CDR3 length equals 15 residues. After removal of 1 base from V and 6 bases from J, the junction contained 9 bases not matched to a gene. Germline CDR1 LGHNA, CDR2 YSLEER. The CDR3, as DNA: TGCGCCAGCAGCCAAGGGGTGACTATAGCGGGCGAGCAGTACTTC. Protein sequence: CASSQGVTIAGEQYF.

The CDR3 DNA reads as TGCGCCAGCAGCTTGGCCGGAGGGGGCAATAACTATGGCTACACCTTC. Its protein is CASSLAGGGNNYGYTF. The chain uses TRBV5-1 and TRBJ1-2; 7 bases map to TRBD1. The V and J ends lost 0 bases and 1 base, in that order; junction bases with no gene match: 6. The CDR3 is made up of 16 amino acids. CDR1 and CDR2 (germline): SGHRS, YFSETQ.

Details on this clone: Other DNA sequences in the same sample also yield this CDR3. V usage is TRBV3-1 (or the pseudogene TRBV3-2) and J usage is TRBJ2-7; tentative D call: TRBD2 (5 bases). The CDR3 extends over 15 amino acids. Germline CDR1 reads LGHDT; CDR2 reads YNNKEL (reference sequence). V was trimmed by 0 bases and J by 1 base, leaving 10 bases between them. CDR3 amino acids: CASSQDLGESYEQYF. CDR3 DNA sequence: TGTGCCAGCAGCCAAGATCTCGGGGAGTCCTACGAGCAGTACTTC.

The rearrangement uses TRBV5-1 and TRBJ1-1; 7 bases are shared with TRBD1. The germline CDR1 and CDR2 sequences are SGHRS and YFSETQ. V was pared by 4 bases and J by 4 bases, with 10 bases of the junction left unmatched. This CDR3 has 15 amino acids. In DNA form, the CDR3 reads TGCGCCAGCAGCACCCTGACAGGGTACGGCACTGAAGCTTTCTTT. Amino acids: CASSTLTGYGTEAFF.

The genes are TRBV9 and TRBJ1-2; TRBD1 matches at 8 bases. Looked up from germline, CDR1 is SGDLS and CDR2 is YYNGEE. The CDR3 sequence is 12 residues long. V lost 3 bases and J lost 10; bases outside the gene matches: 5. CDR3 region: CASSAGQVTYTF. The CDR3 DNA is TGTGCCAGCAGCGCGGGACAGGTGACCTACACCTTC.

The CDR3 sequence: CASSFERIAYEQYF. For the CDR3, the DNA is TGTGCCAGCAGCTTTGAAAGAATAGCCTACGAGCAGTACTTC. The chain combines TRBV7-8 with TRBJ2-7; no clear D gene. This CDR3 comprises 14 residues. V lost 3 bases and J lost 2, with 11 bases in between. CDR1 SGHVS and CDR2 FQNEAQ come from the germline V gene.

CDR3 DNA: TGTGCCAGCAGCGTGAGCGGGAGCATCGACGAGCAGTACTTC. It is translated as CASSVSGSIDEQYF. The chain employs TRBV9 and TRBJ2-7; 8 positions match TRBD2. Per germline, CDR1 SGDLS and CDR2 YYNGEE. This CDR3 is built from 14 residues. After removal of 2 bases from V and 5 bases from J, the junction contained 6 bases not matched to a gene.

The chain carries TRBV15 and TRBJ2-7, with D maybe TRBD2 (5 bases). Trimming removed 8 bases from V and 1 base from J, with 12 bases in between. CDR3 length: 13 amino acids. Germline V CDR1 and CDR2: LNHNV, YYDKDF (reference sequence). The CDR3 sequence is CATHSGGSYEQYF. Written as DNA, the CDR3 is TGTGCCACCCATTCAGGCGGGTCCTACGAGCAGTACTTC.

Comment on this clone: Other DNA sequences in this sample translate to the same CDR3. The genes are TRBV19 and TRBJ2-3, with TRBD2 matching 8 bases. The CDR3 has 14 amino acids. With V trimmed by 1 base and J by 4 bases, 1 base remained unmatched. CDR1 LNHDA and CDR2 SQIVND come from the germline V gene (reference sequence). The chain's CDR3 is CASSIGGGPDTQYF. Written as DNA, the CDR3 is TGTGCCAGTAGTATAGGCGGGGGGCCAGATACGCAGTATTTT.